This TCR beta chain appears in the sequencing data of a study of blood T cell repertoires in COVID-19. CDR1 and CDR2 (germline): MGHRA, YSYEKL. The trim removed 4 bases at V and 7 bases at J, leaving 12 bases unmatched. The CDR3 sequence is 15 residues long. Method: immunoSEQ multiplex PCR; TCRdb's copy keeps in-frame clones and lacks some. The sample holds around 64,000 clones, roughly 87% seen once. The genes are TRBV4-1 and TRBJ1-2; 7 positions match TRBD1. This TCR was sampled from a woman aged 18-29 years with acute or convalescent COVID-19. Input material: peripheral blood. CDR3 sequence reads: CASSLHADRARGYTF. As DNA, the CDR3 is TGCGCCAGCAGCCTACACGCTGACAGGGCTCGTGGCTACACCTTC.